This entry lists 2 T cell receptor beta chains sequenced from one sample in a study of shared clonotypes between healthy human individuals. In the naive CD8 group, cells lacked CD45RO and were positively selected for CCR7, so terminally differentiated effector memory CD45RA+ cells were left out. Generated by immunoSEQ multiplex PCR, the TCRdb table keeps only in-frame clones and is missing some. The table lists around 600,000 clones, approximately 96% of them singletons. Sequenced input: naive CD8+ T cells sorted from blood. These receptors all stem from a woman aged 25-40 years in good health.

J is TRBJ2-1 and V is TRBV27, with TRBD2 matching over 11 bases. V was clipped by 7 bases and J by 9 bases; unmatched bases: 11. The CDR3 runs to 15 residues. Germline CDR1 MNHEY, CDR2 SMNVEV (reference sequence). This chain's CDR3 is CASIAPGTSGSEQFF. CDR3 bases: TGTGCCAGCATCGCCCCCGGGACTAGCGGTTCTGAGCAGTTCTTC.

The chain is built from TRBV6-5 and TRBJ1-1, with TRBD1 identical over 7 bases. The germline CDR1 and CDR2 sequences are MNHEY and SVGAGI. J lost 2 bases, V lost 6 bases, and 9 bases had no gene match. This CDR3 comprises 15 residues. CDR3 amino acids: CASSATGEGNTEAFF. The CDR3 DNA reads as TGTGCCAGCAGCGCTACAGGGGAGGGTAACACTGAAGCTTTCTTT.